These 4 T cell receptor beta chains came from one sample sequenced in a study of T cell responses to AZD1222 COVID-19 vaccine. Measured with immunoSEQ multiplex PCR; TCRdb has only the in-frame clones, and not every one. The sample has about 150,000 clones; 94% are singletons. The sequenced sample was peripheral blood, obtained on day 0 of AZD1222 vaccination. The receptors here all came from an adult in good health.

The chain combines TRBV13 with TRBJ1-2, with D possibly matching TRBD1 (5 bases). Trimming took 5 bases from V and 3 from J, leaving 19 bases between them. In germline, CDR1 is PRHDT, CDR2 FYEKMQ (reference sequence). The CDR3 is made up of 16 amino acids. Here the CDR3 DNA reads TGTGCCAGCAGCATCGGACCCGGGGCACTGGACTATGGCTACACCTTC. Translated, it gives CASSIGPGALDYGYTF.

This chain links TRBV30 with TRBJ1-6; D is ambiguous. Trimming left V 0 bases short and J 9 bases short, with 12 bases between. CDR3 length equals 14 residues. CDR1 is GTSNPN and CDR2 is SVGIG in the germline V gene (reference sequence). The CDR3 region is CAWSVGQGISPLHF. The CDR3 DNA sequence: TGTGCCTGGAGTGTAGGCCAAGGAATTTCACCCCTCCACTTT.

The genes are TRBV7-6 and TRBJ2-1, with 7 bases lining up with TRBD2. Germline values: CDR1 SGHVS, CDR2 FNYEAQ. The J segment lost 0 bases and the V segment lost 3 bases, leaving 5 bases of the junction unmatched. The length of the CDR3 is 16 residues. DNA of the CDR3: TGTGCCAGCAGCTTGATAGCGGGCAGCTCCTACAATGAGCAGTTCTTC. Amino acid sequence: CASSLIAGSSYNEQFF.

The rearrangement uses TRBV2 and TRBJ1-3, with TRBD1 matching over 7 bases. CDR3 length: 19 amino acids. The germline V gene has CDR1 SNHLY and CDR2 FYNNEI. V lost 6 bases to trimming and J lost 0 bases; unmatched junction nucleotides: 17. For the CDR3, the DNA is TGTGCCAGCAGCGTCCGGGACAGCCGATTTCCACTCTCTGGAAACACCATATATTTT. Protein: CASSVRDSRFPLSGNTIYF.